This is a list of T cell receptor beta chains from one sample in a study of cytomegalovirus exposure and HLA in healthy donors. The data were produced by immunoSEQ multiplex PCR, yet TCRdb's version contains in-frame clones alone and is incomplete. Of about 360,000 clones listed, more than 80% are singletons. The sequenced material came from PBMCs. These receptors all stem from a woman aged 18-29 years in good health and CMV-seronegative. The CDR3 runs from the conserved cysteine through the conserved F or W. D genes are given only for firm matches. Rows give clone size only sometimes, using once, few, many, or a class for an expanded clone.

D gene: .; clone size: .; V gene: TRBV4-1; J gene: TRBJ2-3; CDR3 protein: CASSRLGLPPDTQYF; CDR3 DNA: TGCGCCAGCAGCCGCTTGGGACTCCCACCAGATACGCAGTATTTT
D gene: TRBD2; clone size: .; V gene: TRBV6-1; J gene: TRBJ2-1; CDR3 protein: CASGLAGGNEQFF; CDR3 DNA: TGTGCCAGCGGACTAGCGGGGGGAAATGAGCAGTTCTTC
D gene: .; clone size: few; V gene: TRBV5-6; J gene: TRBJ1-1; CDR3 protein: CASRGVSTEAFF; CDR3 DNA: TGTGCCAGCAGGGGAGTTAGCACTGAAGCTTTCTTT
D gene: .; clone size: .; V gene: TRBV6-5; J gene: TRBJ2-2; CDR3 protein: CASTMRVSTGELFF; CDR3 DNA: TGTGCCAGCACCATGAGGGTTAGCACCGGGGAGCTGTTTTTT
D gene: TRBD2; clone size: once; V gene: TRBV27; J gene: TRBJ2-3; CDR3 protein: CASSPLALAASEDTQYF; CDR3 DNA: TGTGCCAGCAGTCCTCTAGCGCTAGCGGCCTCTGAGGATACGCAGTATTTT
D gene: TRBD2; clone size: .; V gene: TRBV9; J gene: TRBJ2-2; CDR3 protein: CASSAPQRSRGAGELFF; CDR3 DNA: TGTGCCAGCAGCGCCCCTCAGAGGTCTCGGGGGGCCGGGGAGCTGTTTTTT
D gene: .; clone size: .; V gene: TRBV28; J gene: TRBJ2-7; CDR3 protein: CASSSPTFSYEQYF; CDR3 DNA: TGTGCCAGCAGTTCCCCGACTTTCTCCTACGAGCAGTACTTC
D gene: TRBD1; clone size: .; V gene: TRBV4-1; J gene: TRBJ2-7; CDR3 protein: CASSHGQDDTYEQYF; CDR3 DNA: TGCGCCAGCAGCCATGGACAGGACGATACCTACGAGCAGTACTTC
D gene: .; clone size: once; V gene: TRBV13; J gene: TRBJ2-6; CDR3 protein: CASSPGGRGWGANVLTF; CDR3 DNA: TGTGCCAGCAGCCCCGGGGGTCGGGGTTGGGGGGCCAACGTCCTGACTTTC
D gene: TRBD1; clone size: .; V gene: TRBV6-1; J gene: TRBJ1-3; CDR3 protein: CASSETGADGNTIYF; CDR3 DNA: TGTGCCAGCAGTGAAACAGGGGCCGATGGAAACACCATATATTTT